What follows is one TCR beta chain and its context. Its antigen is unidentified. The libraries were made with immunoSEQ version 4 in survey mode. Sequenced by immunoSEQ multiplex PCR; TCRdb stores in-frame clones only, minus some. The table shows about 46,000 clones, with around 89% occurring only once. This entry belongs to a study of persistence of HIV-infected CD4 T cells. The germline V gene encodes CDR1 SGHDT and CDR2 YYEEEE. The V segment lost 0 bases and the J segment 5 bases; nucleotides outside the gene matches: 8. The CDR3 is 16 residues long. Nonspecific anti-CD3/anti-CD28 bead stimulation represents the broad CD4+ T cell repertoire. Responding CD4+ T cells were sorted by upregulation of both CD40 ligand and CD69.

The sample in question was CD4+ T cells sorted from PBMCs after roughly 20-hour stimulation, obtained from a patient who received antiretroviral therapy. The chain joins TRBV5-6 to TRBJ1-1; 9 positions match TRBD1. The origin of this receptor is an adult woman with HIV who was CMV-seropositive. In nucleotides, the CDR3 is TGTGCCAGCAGCTTGGTTACAGGGGGCTTATGGACTGAAGCTTTCTTT. Translated, it gives CASSLVTGGLWTEAFF.